The sample holds a few counts of the clone carrying this TCR beta chain. The cohort comprised adults aged 18 to 89 years residing in some 24 US areas. Clinical history reported by participants formed the basis on which cohorts were assigned. Symptom resolution, clearance, or two negative PCRs marked the recovered donors of Cohort 3. Only in-frame clones appear in the TCRdb table, and some are missing; sequencing was by immunoSEQ multiplex PCR. The sample holds around 180,000 clones, 84% seen once. These data are taken from a study of blood T cell repertoires in COVID-19. Study-wide background: From T cells, B-cell-depleted T cells, or PBMCs came the material, which was cDNA or gDNA.

CDR3 length equals 17 residues. CDR1 is SNHLY, CDR2 FYNNEI, per germline. The V end lost 1 base, the J end lost 5 bases, and 18 bases lay between the germline ends. The genes are TRBV2 and TRBJ1-5, with D perhaps matching TRBD1 (6 bases). The source of this sequence is a middle-aged man who had recovered from COVID-19. Sequencing was carried out using PBMCs or T cells enriched from blood (not recorded which). CDR3 protein: CASSEGGLGHRYQPQHF. CDR3 sequence (DNA): TGTGCCAGCAGTGAAGGAGGATTGGGACACAGGTATCAGCCCCAGCATTTT.